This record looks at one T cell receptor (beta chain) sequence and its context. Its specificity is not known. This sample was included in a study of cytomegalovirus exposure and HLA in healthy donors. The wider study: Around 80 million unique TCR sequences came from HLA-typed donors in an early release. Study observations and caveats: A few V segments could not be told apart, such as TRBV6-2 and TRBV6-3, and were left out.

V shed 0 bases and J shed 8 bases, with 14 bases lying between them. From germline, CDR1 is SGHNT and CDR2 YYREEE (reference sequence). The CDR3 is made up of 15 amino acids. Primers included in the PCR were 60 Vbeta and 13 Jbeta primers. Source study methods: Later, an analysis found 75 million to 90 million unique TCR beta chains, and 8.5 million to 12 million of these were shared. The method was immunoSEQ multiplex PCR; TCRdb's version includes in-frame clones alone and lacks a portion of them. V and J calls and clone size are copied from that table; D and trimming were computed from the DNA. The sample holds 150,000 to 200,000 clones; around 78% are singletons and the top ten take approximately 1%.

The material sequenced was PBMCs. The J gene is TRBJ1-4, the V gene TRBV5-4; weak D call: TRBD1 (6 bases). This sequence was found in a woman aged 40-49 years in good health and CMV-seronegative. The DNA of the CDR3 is TGTGCCAGCAGCTTGGGAGAACAGGGCGACGAAAAACTGTTTTTT. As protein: CASSLGEQGDEKLFF.